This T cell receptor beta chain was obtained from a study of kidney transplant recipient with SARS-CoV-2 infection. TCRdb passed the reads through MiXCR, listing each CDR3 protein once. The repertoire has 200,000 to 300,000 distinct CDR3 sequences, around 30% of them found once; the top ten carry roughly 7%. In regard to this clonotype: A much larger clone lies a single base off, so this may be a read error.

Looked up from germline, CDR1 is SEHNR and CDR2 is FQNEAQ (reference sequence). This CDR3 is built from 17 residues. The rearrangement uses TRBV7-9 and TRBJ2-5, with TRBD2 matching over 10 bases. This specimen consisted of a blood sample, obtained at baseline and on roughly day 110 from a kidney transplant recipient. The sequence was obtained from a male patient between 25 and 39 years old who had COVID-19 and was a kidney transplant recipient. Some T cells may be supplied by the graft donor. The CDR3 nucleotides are TGTGCCAACAGCTTTCCTAGCGGGAGAACAGGACAAGAGACCCAGTACTTC. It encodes CANSFPSGRTGQETQYF.